The subject of this entry is one TCR beta chain. TCRdb keeps only in-frame clones here, not all; method: immunoSEQ multiplex PCR. The sample shows under 2,500 clones, 70% to 80% of them seen only once. These data belong to a study of glioma-infiltrating T cells after dendritic cell vaccination. The sample's time point: after dendritic cell vaccination, including at tumor progression/relapse. The vaccine used monocyte-derived dendritic cells pulsed overnight with autologous tumor lysate. The TCR was taken from a human donor with glioblastoma. Sample: tumor tissue, taken after dendritic cell vaccination.

The CDR3 nucleotides are TGTGCCATCAGTTTACTACGGACTGGGAGCTCCTACGAGCAGTACTTC. Translating it yields CAISLLRTGSSYEQYF. The chain couples TRBV10-3 to TRBJ2-7, with a weak D call TRBD2 (5 bases). Germline V gene lookup returns CDR1 ENHRY and CDR2 SYGVKD. V lost 5 bases to trimming and J lost 0 bases, with 17 bases between them. The CDR3 extends over 16 amino acids.